Shown below are 29 T cell receptor beta chains from a single sample sequenced in a study of blood T cell repertoires in COVID-19 (dated by TCRdb to between 2020 and 2021). Libraries came from the immunoSEQ multiplex PCR assay. This is the immuneACCESS table as TCRdb keeps it, with only in-frame sequences that have V and J called. A part of the clones is gone; compared with another copy, unresolved V genes explain less than half, and the rest is unexplained. The sample table records about 210,000 clones; more than 75% of these occur just once. Less than 6% of the sample lies in the top ten. Sample: peripheral blood. Receptors originate from a woman aged 65 to 85 with COVID-19, enrolled during active disease.

J is TRBJ2-7 and V is TRBV28; 9 positions agree with TRBD1. The germline V gene encodes CDR1 MDHEN and CDR2 SYDVKM. This CDR3 comprises 16 residues. With 1 base clipped from V and 6 bases from J, the junction kept 10 bases outside the gene matches. The CDR3 is CASSLSSGQGMSEQYF. For the CDR3, the DNA is TGTGCCAGCAGTTTATCGTCGGGACAGGGTATGTCCGAGCAGTACTTC.

The chain links TRBV6-6 to TRBJ1-6; possibly TRBD1 for D (5 bases). This CDR3 region has 16 residues. Germline assignment: CDR1 MNHNY and CDR2 SVGAGI (reference sequence). Trimming shortened V by 2 bases and J by 8 bases, and 16 bases separated the two germline ends. CDR3 region: CASSYSGRGTDSPLHF. CDR3 sequence (DNA): TGTGCCAGCAGTTACAGCGGGAGGGGTACGGATTCACCCCTCCACTTT.

The CDR3 loop is CASSIRLAGGGEQFF. As DNA, the CDR3 is TGTGCCAGTAGTATTCGGCTAGCGGGAGGTGGTGAGCAGTTCTTC. This chain joins TRBV19 and TRBJ2-1, with 11 bases fitting TRBD2. With V trimmed by 3 bases and J by 9 bases, 7 bases remained unmatched. The CDR3 sequence is 15 residues long. The germline gives CDR1 LNHDA, CDR2 SQIVND (reference sequence).

This clone was seen just once. The gene calls are TRBV30 and TRBJ1-1; D not certain. CDR3 length: 13 residues. V was clipped by 2 bases and J by 4 bases, with 11 bases between them. The germline V gene has CDR1 GTSNPN and CDR2 SVGIG (reference sequence). CDR3 loop: CAWSNGVGTEAFF. The CDR3 DNA is TGTGCCTGGAGTAACGGGGTGGGCACTGAAGCTTTCTTT.

The V call is TRBV6-5, the J call TRBJ1-2; D perhaps matches TRBD1 (5 bases). V gave up 6 bases and J gave up 7 bases, with 18 bases separating them. Germline-derived CDR1 and CDR2 are MNHEY and SVGAGI. CDR3 size: 14 residues. The CDR3 bases are TGTGCCAGCAGGAGCCCGCAGGGAGGGGTTGGCTACACCTTC. Translation gives CASRSPQGGVGYTF.

The V gene is TRBV12-3 or TRBV12-4, the J gene TRBJ2-1; a possible D gene is TRBD2 (7 bases). V was clipped by 6 bases and J by 9 bases, with 15 bases between them. The CDR3 length is 13 residues. The DNA of the CDR3 is TGTGCCAGCAGCGGGCGGGGGCGAGGTGAGCAGTTCTTC. Its protein product is CASSGRGRGEQFF.

V is TRBV7-9 and J is TRBJ1-1, with TRBD1 matching over 7 bases. The germline CDR1 and CDR2 sequences are SEHNR and FQNEAQ (reference sequence). V was clipped by 2 bases and J by 2 bases; unmatched bases: 5. CDR3 length: 15 amino acids. CDR3: CASSLQGELNTEAFF. The CDR3 DNA reads TGTGCCAGCAGCTTACAGGGGGAATTAAACACTGAAGCTTTCTTT.

The chain employs TRBV5-1 and TRBJ2-1; D is perhaps TRBD1 (5 bases). Germline assignment: CDR1 SGHRS and CDR2 YFSETQ. V gave up 7 bases and J gave up 2 bases, with 13 bases separating them. This CDR3 spans 14 amino acids. The CDR3 is CASSQGETYNEQFF. The CDR3 DNA follows: TGCGCCAGCTCCCAAGGGGAAACCTACAATGAGCAGTTCTTC.

This clone has only one observation. The gene calls are TRBV10-3 and TRBJ2-7; 7 nucleotides align to TRBD2. The junction had 11 bases not matched to a gene; V was cut back by 6 bases and J by 6 bases. CDR1 and CDR2 from the germline V gene are ENHRY and SYGVKD. The CDR3 consists of 14 residues. CDR3 protein: CAIRPGLTPGEQYF. CDR3 bases: TGTGCCATCAGGCCGGGACTAACCCCGGGCGAGCAGTACTTC.

This chain uses TRBV2 with TRBJ2-7; possibly TRBD1 for D (6 bases). This CDR3 has 13 amino acids. Germline lookup yields CDR1 SNHLY and CDR2 FYNNEI. Trimming took 6 bases from V and 0 from J, leaving 9 bases between them. The CDR3 DNA sequence: TGTGCCAGCAGACAGGGAAGCTCCTACGAGCAGTACTTC. Protein: CASRQGSSYEQYF.

This clone was counted between two and nine times. The V and J genes are TRBV10-1 and TRBJ2-1; 8 nucleotides align to TRBD2. CDR1 and CDR2 (germline): WNHNN, SYGVQD (reference sequence). The V gene end was trimmed by 0 bases and the J gene end by 6 bases; junction bases not matched to a gene: 10. The CDR3 contains 17 residues. The CDR3: CASSESGAGGTGNEQFF. The CDR3 nucleotides are TGCGCCAGCAGTGAGTCTGGCGCGGGAGGCACTGGCAATGAGCAGTTCTTC.

V is TRBV10-2 and J is TRBJ1-1, with 9 bases fitting TRBD1. The CDR3 is 14 residues long. Per the germline V gene, CDR1 is WSHSY and CDR2 is SAAADI. V dropped 6 bases and J dropped 1; count of bases not matched to a gene: 3. CDR3 residues: CASRGTGKNTEAFF. In DNA form, the CDR3 reads TGCGCCAGCAGAGGGACAGGGAAGAACACTGAAGCTTTCTTT.

V usage is TRBV28 and J usage is TRBJ1-5; tentative D call: TRBD1 (6 bases). Trimming removed 6 bases at V and 1 base at J, with 13 bases between. CDR1 is MDHEN and CDR2 is SYDVKM in the germline V gene. The CDR3 is made up of 15 amino acids. This CDR3 is CASRLSGASNQPQHF. In nucleotides, the CDR3 is TGTGCCAGCAGGCTCTCAGGGGCGAGCAATCAGCCCCAGCATTTT.

This clone was observed a few times. The rearrangement uses TRBV4-2 and TRBJ1-6, with 10 bases matching TRBD1. The CDR3 is 16 amino acids. V trimming: 4 bases; J trimming: 9 bases; junction bases outside the gene matches: 9. In germline, CDR1 is LGHNA, CDR2 YNFKEQ. The CDR3 here is CASSRDRGESFSPLHF. DNA for the CDR3: TGTGCCAGCAGCCGGGACAGGGGCGAGTCATTTTCACCCCTCCACTTT.

This chain connects TRBV7-9 to TRBJ1-4; tentative D call: TRBD1 (5 bases). CDR1 is SEHNR and CDR2 is FQNEAQ in the germline V gene (reference sequence). CDR3 length: 14 residues. Trimming took 3 bases from V and 5 from J, leaving 10 bases between them. CDR3 residues: CASSFDSSNEKLFF. The CDR3 nucleotides are TGTGCCAGCAGCTTCGACAGTTCCAATGAAAAACTGTTTTTT. The variable domain in full, with the rest retrieved from reference TRBV7-9 and TRBJ1-4, is DTGVSQNPRHKITKRGQNVTFRCDPISEHNRLYWYRQTLGQGPEFLTYFQNEAQLEKSRLLSDRFSAERPKGSFSTLEIQRTEQGDSAMYLCASSFDSSNEKLFFGSGTQLSVL.

The V gene is TRBV7-2, the J gene TRBJ2-3, with a tentative D call TRBD1 (6 bases). The V and J ends lost 5 bases and 3 bases respectively, with 18 bases between them. Germline CDR1 and CDR2: SGHTA and FQGNSA. This CDR3 comprises 16 residues. The CDR3 loop reads CASSPRRAGATDTQYF. The CDR3 coding sequence is TGTGCCAGCAGCCCCCGGCGGGCAGGGGCGACAGATACGCAGTATTTT.

The rearrangement links TRBV7-2 to TRBJ2-5; 7 bases match TRBD1. This CDR3 has 14 residues. Germline V lookup: CDR1 SGHTA, CDR2 FQGNSA. J was trimmed by 5 bases and V by 5 bases; bases with no gene match: 8. CDR3 loop: CASSNDRVWETQYF. CDR3 DNA: TGTGCCAGCAGCAACGACAGGGTTTGGGAGACCCAGTACTTC.

About this clone itself: One end of the junction varies from germline; a read error may be responsible. DNA of the CDR3: TGTGCCAGCAGGACAGGGGGGAAGGTCTTC. Its protein is CASRTGGKVF. The gene calls are TRBV2 and TRBJ2-1; 9 nucleotides agree with TRBD1. This CDR3 is built from 10 residues. The germline V gene encodes CDR1 SNHLY and CDR2 FYNNEI. Variable domain in full (rest from reference TRBV2 and TRBJ2-1): EPEVTQTPSHQVTQMGQEVILRCVPISNHLYFYWYRQILGQKVEFLVSFYNNEISEKSEIFDDQFSVERPDGSNFTLKIRSTKLEDSAMYFCASRTGGKVFGPGTRLTVL.

This clone was seen only once. V is TRBV28 and J is TRBJ1-2; 7 bases line up with TRBD1. This CDR3 is built from 12 residues. V lost 6 bases and J lost 12; bases outside the gene matches: 10. The V gene's germline CDR1 is MDHEN and CDR2 SYDVKM. The CDR3 sequence: CASSSDRPDNTF. The DNA for the CDR3 is TGTGCCAGCAGCTCGGACAGGCCCGATAACACCTTC.

CDR3 DNA: TGTGCCAGCAGCTTAGGGACTAGCGGGAGGACCCAAGAGACCCAGTACTTC. Residues: CASSLGTSGRTQETQYF. The chain combines TRBV11-3 with TRBJ2-5; 14 nucleotides agree with TRBD2. Trimming cost V 1 base and J 1 base; bases outside gene matches: 2. The CDR3 length is 17 residues. Looked up from germline, CDR1 is SGHNT and CDR2 is YENEEA.

V usage is TRBV19 and J usage is TRBJ2-5; a weak D match, TRBD1 (5 bases). CDR3 length equals 14 residues. V was trimmed by 7 bases and J by 2 bases, leaving 14 bases between them. From germline, CDR1 is LNHDA and CDR2 SQIVND (reference sequence). DNA for the CDR3: TGTGCCAGTAATCAGGGAATCAGGCAAGAGACCCAGTACTTC. This codes for CASNQGIRQETQYF.

The chain joins TRBV29-1 to TRBJ1-2; tentatively, D is TRBD1 (5 bases). From germline, CDR1 is SQVTM and CDR2 ANQGSEA. The V end was cut by 8 bases, the J end by 6 bases, with 16 bases between. The CDR3 is made up of 12 amino acids. This CDR3 reads CSKRQLGHGYTF. The CDR3 coding sequence is TGCAGCAAAAGACAGCTGGGTCATGGCTACACCTTC.

The rearrangement joins TRBV7-2 to TRBJ1-3; possible D gene TRBD1, 5 bases. Germline V gene lookup returns CDR1 SGHTA and CDR2 FQGNSA. V lost 4 bases and J lost 5, with 15 bases in between. The CDR3 runs to 15 residues. This CDR3 is CASSSGDSVRNTIYF. In nucleotides, the CDR3 is TGTGCCAGCAGCTCCGGAGACAGCGTCCGAAACACCATATATTTT.

Only a few counts were recorded for this clone. CDR3 coding DNA: TGTGCCAGCAGTCTCAGGGGACAGGAAAAACTGTTTTTT. Encoded protein: CASSLRGQEKLFF. The rearrangement links TRBV12-3 or TRBV12-4 to TRBJ1-4, with 7 bases fitting TRBD1. V was pared by 5 bases and J by 8 bases, with 5 bases of the junction left unmatched. This CDR3 spans 13 amino acids.

The chain is built from TRBV18 and TRBJ2-7; D might be TRBD1 (5 bases). CDR3 length: 14 residues. Trimming stripped 0 bases from V and 0 bases from J, with 6 bases between. Germline-derived CDR1 and CDR2 are KGHSH and LQKENI. CDR3 sequence: CASSPPTGSYEQYF. The CDR3 nucleotides are TGTGCCAGCTCACCACCTACAGGCTCCTACGAGCAGTACTTC.

The rearrangement uses TRBV27 and TRBJ1-2; D not certain. CDR1 is MNHEY and CDR2 is SMNVEV in the germline V gene (reference sequence). V lost 4 bases and J lost 8, with 20 bases in between. The CDR3 consists of 15 residues. The CDR3 here is CASSYRQGNTRGYTF. The CDR3 DNA reads as TGTGCCAGCAGTTATAGGCAAGGAAATACGCGGGGCTACACCTTC.

This sequence joins TRBV6-6 and TRBJ2-3, with a tentative D call TRBD1 (5 bases). The CDR3 is made up of 14 amino acids. The germline V gene has CDR1 MNHNY and CDR2 SVGAGI (reference sequence). V lost 4 bases, J lost 1 base, and 9 bases lay in between. Here the CDR3 DNA reads TGTGCCAGCAGTTTACTACAGGGCACAGATACGCAGTATTTT. Translated: CASSLLQGTDTQYF.

This clone came up a few times. The chain has TRBV28 and TRBJ2-2; D might be TRBD1 (5 bases). Between the trimmed V and J ends, which lost 3 bases and 4 bases, there was a span of 9 bases. The CDR3 spans 14 residues. CDR1 and CDR2 (germline): MDHEN, SYDVKM. This CDR3 reads CASSFPQGTGELFF. The CDR3 DNA follows: TGTGCCAGCAGTTTCCCTCAGGGCACCGGGGAGCTGTTTTTT.

This sequence joins TRBV2 and TRBJ2-2, with D tentatively TRBD2 (6 bases). V lost 7 bases and J 4 bases, leaving 13 bases between the germline ends. The CDR3 consists of 14 residues. Germline CDR1 and CDR2: SNHLY and FYNNEI. CDR3 amino acids: CASNGGRTTGELFF. The CDR3 DNA follows: TGTGCCAGCAATGGAGGGAGGACCACCGGGGAGCTGTTTTTT. The variable domain in full, with the rest retrieved from reference TRBV2 and TRBJ2-2, is EPEVTQTPSHQVTQMGQEVILRCVPISNHLYFYWYRQILGQKVEFLVSFYNNEISEKSEIFDDQFSVERPDGSNFTLKIRSTKLEDSAMYFCASNGGRTTGELFFGEGSRLTVL.